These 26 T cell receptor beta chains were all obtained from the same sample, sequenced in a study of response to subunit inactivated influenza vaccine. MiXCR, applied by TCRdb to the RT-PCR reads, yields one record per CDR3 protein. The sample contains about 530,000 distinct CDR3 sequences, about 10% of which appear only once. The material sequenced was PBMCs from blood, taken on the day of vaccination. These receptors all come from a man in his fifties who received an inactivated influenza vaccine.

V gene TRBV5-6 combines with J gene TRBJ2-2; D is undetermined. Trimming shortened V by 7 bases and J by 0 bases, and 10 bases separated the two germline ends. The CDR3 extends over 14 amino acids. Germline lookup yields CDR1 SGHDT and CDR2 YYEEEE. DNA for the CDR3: TGTGCCAGCGGAACGGCCCCGAACACCGGGGAGCTGTTTTTT. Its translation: CASGTAPNTGELFF.

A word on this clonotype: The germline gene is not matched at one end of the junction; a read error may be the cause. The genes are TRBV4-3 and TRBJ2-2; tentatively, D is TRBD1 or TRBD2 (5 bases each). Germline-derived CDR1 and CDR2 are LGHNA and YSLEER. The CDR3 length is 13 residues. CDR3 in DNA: TGCGCCCGCAGCCAAGAGGGGTACGGGGAGCTGTTTTTT. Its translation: CARSQEGYGELFF.

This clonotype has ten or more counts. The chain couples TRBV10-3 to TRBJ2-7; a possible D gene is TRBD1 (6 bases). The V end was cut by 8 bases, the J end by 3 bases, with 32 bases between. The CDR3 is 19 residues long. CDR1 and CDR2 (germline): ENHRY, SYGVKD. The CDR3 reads CAIGIRFDRRSHILYEQYF. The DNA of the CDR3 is TGTGCCATCGGGATACGTTTCGACAGGCGATCGCATATCCTCTACGAGCAGTACTTC.

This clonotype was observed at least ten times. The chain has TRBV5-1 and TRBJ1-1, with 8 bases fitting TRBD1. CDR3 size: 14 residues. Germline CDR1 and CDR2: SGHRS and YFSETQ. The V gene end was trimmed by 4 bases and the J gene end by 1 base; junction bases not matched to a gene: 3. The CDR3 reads CASSRGQANTEAFF. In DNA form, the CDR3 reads TGCGCCAGCAGCCGGGGACAGGCGAACACTGAAGCTTTCTTT.

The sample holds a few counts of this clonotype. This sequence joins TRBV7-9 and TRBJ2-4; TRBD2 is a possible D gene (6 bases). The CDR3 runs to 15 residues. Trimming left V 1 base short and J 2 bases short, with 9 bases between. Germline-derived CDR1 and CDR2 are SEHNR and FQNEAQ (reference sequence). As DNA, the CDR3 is TGTGCCAGCAGCTTAGTGGGGGGATCCAAAAACATTCAGTACTTC. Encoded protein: CASSLVGGSKNIQYF.

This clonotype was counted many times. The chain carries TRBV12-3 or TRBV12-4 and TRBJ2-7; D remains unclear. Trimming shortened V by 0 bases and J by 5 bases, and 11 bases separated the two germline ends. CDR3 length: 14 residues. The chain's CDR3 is CASSLALKWDEQYF. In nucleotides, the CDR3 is TGTGCCAGCAGTTTAGCGCTAAAGTGGGACGAGCAGTACTTC.

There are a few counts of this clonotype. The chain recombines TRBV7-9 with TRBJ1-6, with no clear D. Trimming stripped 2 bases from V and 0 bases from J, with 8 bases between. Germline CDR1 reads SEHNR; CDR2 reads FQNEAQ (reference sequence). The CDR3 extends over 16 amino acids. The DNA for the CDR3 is TGTGCCAGCAGCTTATCAAGGAGCTCCTATAATTCACCCCTCCACTTT. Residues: CASSLSRSSYNSPLHF.

The DNA of the CDR3 is TGTGCCAGCAGTTTATTAGCGGTGGGCACAGATACGCAGTATTTT. The encoded protein is CASSLLAVGTDTQYF. The V call is TRBV6-5, the J call TRBJ2-3; tentatively, D is TRBD2 (6 bases). Trimming took 4 bases from V and 1 from J, leaving 12 bases between them. The CDR3 contains 15 residues. The germline CDR1 and CDR2 sequences are MNHEY and SVGAGI.

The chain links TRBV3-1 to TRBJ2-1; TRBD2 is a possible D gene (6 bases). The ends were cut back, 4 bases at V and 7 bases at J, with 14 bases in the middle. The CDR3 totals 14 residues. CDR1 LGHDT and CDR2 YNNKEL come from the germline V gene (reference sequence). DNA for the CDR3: TGTGCCAGCAGCCCCGGACTATTTCCTAATGAGCAGTTCTTC. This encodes CASSPGLFPNEQFF.

In DNA form, the CDR3 reads TGTGCCAGCAGTTTGTCGGGCCTTTACCAGTACTTC. It specifies CASSLSGLYQYF. The chain is built from TRBV28 and TRBJ2-5; unclear D gene. The germline V and J ends were trimmed by 3 bases and 10 bases, with 12 bases remaining between them. The CDR3 contains 12 residues. CDR1 and CDR2 (germline): MDHEN, SYDVKM.

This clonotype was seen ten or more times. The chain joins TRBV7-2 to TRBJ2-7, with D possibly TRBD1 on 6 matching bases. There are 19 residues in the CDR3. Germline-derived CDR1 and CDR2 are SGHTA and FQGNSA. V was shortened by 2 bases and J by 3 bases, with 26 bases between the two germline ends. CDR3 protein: CASSLSSFGSGTRGYEQYF. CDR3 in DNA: TGTGCCAGCAGCTTATCGTCCTTCGGGTCCGGGACAAGGGGCTACGAGCAGTACTTC.

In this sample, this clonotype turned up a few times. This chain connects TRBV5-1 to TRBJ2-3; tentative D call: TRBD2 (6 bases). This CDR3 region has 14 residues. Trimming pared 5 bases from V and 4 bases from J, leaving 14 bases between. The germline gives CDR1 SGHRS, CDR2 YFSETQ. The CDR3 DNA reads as TGCGCCAGCAGGCAGGAGCGGGCCGCAGATACGCAGTATTTT. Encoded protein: CASRQERAADTQYF.

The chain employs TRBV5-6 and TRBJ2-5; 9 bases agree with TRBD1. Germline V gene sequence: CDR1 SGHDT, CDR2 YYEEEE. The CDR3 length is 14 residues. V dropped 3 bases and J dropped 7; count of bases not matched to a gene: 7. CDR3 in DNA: TGTGCCAGCAGCTCCGGGACAGGGTCAGGGACCCAGTACTTC. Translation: CASSSGTGSGTQYF.

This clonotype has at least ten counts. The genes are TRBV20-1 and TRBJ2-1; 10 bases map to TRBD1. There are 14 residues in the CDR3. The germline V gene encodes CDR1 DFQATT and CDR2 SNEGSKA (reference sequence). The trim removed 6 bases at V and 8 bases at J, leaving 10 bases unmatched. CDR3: CSASGTGETDEQFF. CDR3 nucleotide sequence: TGCAGTGCCTCGGGGACAGGGGAGACGGATGAGCAGTTCTTC.

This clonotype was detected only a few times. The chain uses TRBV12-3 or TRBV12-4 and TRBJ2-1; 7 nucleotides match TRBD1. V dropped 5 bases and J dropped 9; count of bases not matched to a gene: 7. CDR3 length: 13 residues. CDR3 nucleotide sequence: TGTGCCAGCAGTCCAGGGGGAAACGGTGAGCAGTTCTTC. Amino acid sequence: CASSPGGNGEQFF.

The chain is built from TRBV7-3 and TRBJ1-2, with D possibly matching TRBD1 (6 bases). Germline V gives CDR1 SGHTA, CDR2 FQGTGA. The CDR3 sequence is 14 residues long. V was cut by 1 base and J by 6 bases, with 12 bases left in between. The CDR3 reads CASSLKGGNDGYTF. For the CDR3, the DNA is TGTGCCAGCAGCTTAAAGGGGGGCAACGATGGCTACACCTTC. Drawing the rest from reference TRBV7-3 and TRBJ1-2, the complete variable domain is GAGVSQTPSNKVTEKGKYVELRCDPISGHTALYWYRQSLGQGPEFLIYFQGTGAADDSGLPNDRFFAVRPEGSVSTLKIQRTERGDSAVYLCASSLKGGNDGYTFGSGTRLTVV.

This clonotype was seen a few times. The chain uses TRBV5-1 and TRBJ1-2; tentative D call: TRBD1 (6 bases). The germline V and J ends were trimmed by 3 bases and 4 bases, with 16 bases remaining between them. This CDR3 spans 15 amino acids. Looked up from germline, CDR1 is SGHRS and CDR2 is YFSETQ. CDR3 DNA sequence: TGCGCCAGCAGCTCTGGCGGGGGCGGATTCTATGGCTACACCTTC. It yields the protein CASSSGGGGFYGYTF.

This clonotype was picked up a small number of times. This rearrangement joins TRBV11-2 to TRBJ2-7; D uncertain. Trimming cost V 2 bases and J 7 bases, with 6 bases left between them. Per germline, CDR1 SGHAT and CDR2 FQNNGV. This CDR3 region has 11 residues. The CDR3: CASSLSWEQYF. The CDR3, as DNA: TGTGCCAGCAGCTTAAGTTGGGAGCAGTACTTC.

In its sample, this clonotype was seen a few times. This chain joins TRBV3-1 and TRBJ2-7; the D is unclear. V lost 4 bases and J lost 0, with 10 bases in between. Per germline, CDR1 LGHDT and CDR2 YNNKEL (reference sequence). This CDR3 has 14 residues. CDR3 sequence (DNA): TGTGCCAGCAGCCTTGGAACACACTCCTACGAGCAGTACTTC. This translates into CASSLGTHSYEQYF.

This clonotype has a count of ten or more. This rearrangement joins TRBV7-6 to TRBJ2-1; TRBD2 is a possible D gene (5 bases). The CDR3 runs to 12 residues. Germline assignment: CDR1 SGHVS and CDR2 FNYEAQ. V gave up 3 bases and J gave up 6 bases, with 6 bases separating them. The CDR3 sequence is CASSFSVNEQFF. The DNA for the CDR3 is TGTGCCAGCAGCTTTAGCGTCAATGAGCAGTTCTTC. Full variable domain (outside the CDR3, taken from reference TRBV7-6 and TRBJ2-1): GAGVSQSPRYKVTKRGQDVALRCDPISGHVSLYWYRQALGQGPEFLTYFNYEAQQDKSGLPNDRFSAERPEGSISTLTIQRTEQRDSAMYRCASSFSVNEQFFGPGTRLTVL.

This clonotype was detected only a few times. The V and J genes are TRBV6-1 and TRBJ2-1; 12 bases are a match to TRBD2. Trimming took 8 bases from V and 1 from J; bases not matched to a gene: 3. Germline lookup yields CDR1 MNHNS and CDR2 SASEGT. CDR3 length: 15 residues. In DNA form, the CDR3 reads TGTGCCAGCCAGACTAGCGGGAGTTCCTACAATGAGCAGTTCTTC. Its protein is CASQTSGSSYNEQFF.

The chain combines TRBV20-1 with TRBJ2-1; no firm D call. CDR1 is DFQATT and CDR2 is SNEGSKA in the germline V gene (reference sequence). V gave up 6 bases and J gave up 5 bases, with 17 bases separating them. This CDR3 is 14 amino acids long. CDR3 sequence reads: CSAAVVAADNEQFF. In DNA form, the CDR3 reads TGCAGTGCCGCTGTTGTGGCGGCGGACAATGAGCAGTTCTTC.

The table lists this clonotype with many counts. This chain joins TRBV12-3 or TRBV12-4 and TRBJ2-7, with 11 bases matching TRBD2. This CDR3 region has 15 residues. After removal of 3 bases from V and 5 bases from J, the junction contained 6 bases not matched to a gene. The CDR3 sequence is CASSFLAGGTHEQYF. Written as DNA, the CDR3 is TGTGCCAGCAGTTTCTTAGCGGGAGGGACCCACGAGCAGTACTTC.

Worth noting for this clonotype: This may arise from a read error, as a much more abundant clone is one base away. The CDR3 protein is CACGSGRGNIQYF. The CDR3, as DNA: TGTGCCTGCGGAAGTGGCAGGGGGAACATTCAGTACTTC. The V call is TRBV28, the J call TRBJ2-4; 7 nucleotides match TRBD1. The CDR3 covers 13 residues. CDR1 and CDR2 (germline): MDHEN, SYDVKM. The V gene end was trimmed by 11 bases and the J gene end by 7 bases; junction bases not matched to a gene: 11. Full variable domain (missing parts from reference TRBV28 and TRBJ2-4): DVKVTQSSRYLVKRTGEKVFLECVQDMDHENMFWYRQDPGLGLRLIYFSYDVKMKEKGDIPEGYSVSREKKERFSLILESASTNQTSMYLCACGSGRGNIQYFGAGTRLSVL.

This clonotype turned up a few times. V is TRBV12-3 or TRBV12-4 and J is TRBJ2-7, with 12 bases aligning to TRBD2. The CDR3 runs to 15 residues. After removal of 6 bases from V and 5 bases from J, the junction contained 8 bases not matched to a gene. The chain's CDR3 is CASSPTSGGHHEQYF. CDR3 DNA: TGTGCCAGCAGCCCTACTAGCGGGGGGCACCACGAGCAGTACTTC.

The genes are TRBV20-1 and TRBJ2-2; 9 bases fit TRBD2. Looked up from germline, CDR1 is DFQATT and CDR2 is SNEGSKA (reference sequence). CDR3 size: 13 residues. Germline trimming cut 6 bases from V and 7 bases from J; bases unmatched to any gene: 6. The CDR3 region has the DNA TGCAGTGCCCGGGGACTAGCTGTCGGGGAGCTGTTTTTT. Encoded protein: CSARGLAVGELFF.